This TCR beta chain was sequenced during a study of blood T cell repertoires in COVID-19 (TCRdb year 2020). Study-level background: The collaborator samples originated in the United States, Italy and Spain and spanned the acute and convalescent phases of COVID-19. The prospective study material was composed of cDNA or gDNA derived from T cells, B-cell-depleted T cells, or PBMCs. The dataset comprised deeply sampled blood TCRbeta repertoires from subjects exposed to, actively infected with, or recovered from COVID-19. The repertoires were made available in a free public database intended to serve as a resource for research on the immune response to SARS-CoV-2. The samples were drawn from two sources: the first 160 participants of the ongoing ImmuneRACE study, and 1,000 to 1,500 subjects contributed by 6 global collaborators. A de-identified subject ID, COVID-19 status, age in years and sex were almost always included in the sample metadata. Where available, HLA class I and class II types were obtained from metadata supplied by the sample provider rather than from assay-based typing.

The immunoSEQ Assay, a bias-controlled multiplex PCR, was used to amplify TCRbeta CDR3 regions from genomic DNA. From the authors' description of their analysis: The number of nucleated cells in each sample was estimated from the amplification of reference gene primers within the assay. To quantify the absolute abundance of each unique TCRbeta CDR3 rearrangement, sequence reads were collapsed and filtered. For each sample, productive Simpson clonality was calculated as the square root of Simpson's diversity index across productive rearrangements. TCRdb limited this immuneACCESS table to in-frame rearrangements with V and J called. A share of clones is missing; checked studies link under half to unresolved V genes, and the rest is unexplained. That table gives V, J and clone size, and the DNA gave D and trimming. In this sample the table shows about 220,000 clones, around three quarters of which occur a single time. Of the sample, approximately 7.2% is held by the ten largest clones.

On this clone: What antigen it recognizes has not been identified. No clone much larger than this one lies a single base away; base qualities are absent.

Here is what the overall study found, with its caveats: How much clinical and demographic metadata was included differed by source and by participant, and the metadata was provided uncurated.

CDR3 length: 14 amino acids, cysteine to phenylalanine. Solely the CDR3 DNA is kept, with 42 bases framed from the first base. Unmatched junction bases come to 4, with V trimmed by 5 bases and J by 5 bases. CDR1 and CDR2, looked up from the germline V gene, are SGHTA and FQGNSA. The collaborating institutions used their own protocols to collect whole blood in K2EDTA tubes. For TCRbeta analysis, collaborators shipped samples in one of three forms: frozen whole blood, isolated PBMCs, or DNA extracted from either of those sample types. The sequence was obtained from a woman in her 70s with acute or convalescent COVID-19. Specimen: peripheral blood. The sequence joins TRBV7-2 to TRBJ1-5; TRBD1 matches 9 bases in the middle. For the CDR3, the sequence is CASSPRDRDQPQHF. The DNA sequence is TGTGCCAGCAGCCCACGGGACAGGGATCAGCCCCAGCATTTT.